The 27 T cell receptor beta chains below come from one sample, sequenced in a study of control samples from healthy donors and cancer patients (dated by TCRdb to the early 2020s). The method was the immunoSEQ multiplex PCR assay. What TCRdb holds here is the immuneACCESS table cut down to in-frame rearrangements. Part of the clones is not present; checked against another copy, under half of the missing clones reflect an unresolved V gene, and the others are unexplained. For this sample there are some 54,000 clones; roughly 96% appear just once. About 2% of the sample is in the top ten clones. Sequences were obtained from blood. These receptors were collected from a woman under 40 in good health.

V gene TRBV3-1 (or the pseudogene TRBV3-2) combines with J gene TRBJ2-3; D not resolved. This CDR3 comprises 13 residues. The V gene's germline CDR1 is LGHDT and CDR2 YNNKEL (reference sequence). Trimming pared 8 bases from V and 8 bases from J, leaving 17 bases between. The chain's CDR3 is CASSLGTSSTQYF. Here the CDR3 DNA reads TGTGCCAGCTCCCTAGGTACCAGCTCTACGCAGTATTTT.

The genes are TRBV3-1 (or the pseudogene TRBV3-2) and TRBJ1-2; the match to TRBD1 covers 10 bases. The CDR3 has 13 amino acids. CDR1 is LGHDT, CDR2 YNNKEL, per germline (reference sequence). V was pared by 3 bases and J by 10 bases, with 5 bases of the junction left unmatched. The CDR3 nucleotides are TGTGCCAGCAGCCACAGGACAGGGGGAGTCTACACCTTC. Amino acids: CASSHRTGGVYTF.

V gene TRBV19 combines with J gene TRBJ1-3; TRBD1 is a possible D gene (5 bases). The V end was cut by 3 bases, the J end by 2 bases, with 14 bases between. The CDR3 loop spans 16 amino acids. Germline loops: CDR1 LNHDA, CDR2 SQIVND (reference sequence). CDR3 region: CASSMAGLVAGNTIYF. The DNA of the CDR3 is TGTGCCAGTAGTATGGCGGGACTGGTGGCTGGAAACACCATATATTTT.

The V and J genes are TRBV5-1 and TRBJ1-1; 8 bases map to TRBD1. Looked up from germline, CDR1 is SGHRS and CDR2 is YFSETQ. The V segment lost 3 bases and the J segment 5 bases; nucleotides outside the gene matches: 6. The CDR3 extends over 14 amino acids. The CDR3 region is CASSYTGGLTEAFF. CDR3 sequence (DNA): TGCGCCAGCAGCTATACAGGGGGTCTAACTGAAGCTTTCTTT.

The genes are TRBV6-5 and TRBJ1-1; 8 nucleotides match TRBD1. V was pared by 6 bases and J by 1 base, with 4 bases of the junction left unmatched. The CDR3 contains 14 residues. Per germline, CDR1 MNHEY and CDR2 SVGAGI. CDR3 region: CASSLGTGNTEAFF. Written as DNA, the CDR3 is TGTGCCAGCAGCCTCGGGACAGGGAACACTGAAGCTTTCTTT.

The CDR3 nucleotides are TGTGCCAGCAGCCAGGTGGGCCCCAGTCGTGAAAAACTGTTTTTT. Residues: CASSQVGPSREKLFF. The rearrangement links TRBV5-8 to TRBJ1-4; D is unclear. Trimming stripped 4 bases from V and 7 bases from J, with 17 bases between. Germline CDR1 SGHTS, CDR2 YDEGEE. The CDR3 is made up of 15 amino acids.

The chain couples TRBV2 to TRBJ1-5, with unresolved D. V was pared by 1 base and J by 4 bases, with 8 bases between. CDR3 size: 14 residues. Germline V gives CDR1 SNHLY, CDR2 FYNNEI. The DNA for the CDR3 is TGTGCCAGCAGTGAAGGTTTTGTAAATCAGCCCCAGCATTTT. It yields the protein CASSEGFVNQPQHF.

V usage is TRBV5-1 and J usage is TRBJ2-1; D might be TRBD1 or TRBD2, each matching 6 bases. Germline V lookup: CDR1 SGHRS, CDR2 YFSETQ. Trimming cost V 5 bases and J 7 bases, with 28 bases left between them. There are 18 residues in the CDR3. CDR3 loop: CASSGGPSLNLRGNEQFF. The CDR3 DNA follows: TGCGCCAGCAGTGGGGGGCCCTCCCTTAACCTCCGCGGGAATGAGCAGTTCTTC.

This chain connects TRBV5-1 to TRBJ2-2; 11 bases align to TRBD2. Germline V gives CDR1 SGHRS, CDR2 YFSETQ. J lost 6 bases, V lost 6 bases, and 4 bases had no gene match. The CDR3 contains 14 residues. In nucleotides, the CDR3 is TGCGCCAGCATTATAGCGGGAGGGCCCGGGGAGCTGTTTTTT. Translation: CASIIAGGPGELFF.

The chain employs TRBV5-1 and TRBJ2-1, with D unresolved. The V end was cut by 2 bases, the J end by 4 bases, with 4 bases between. Germline V gene data show CDR1 as SGHRS and CDR2 as YFSETQ. The CDR3 extends over 12 amino acids. This CDR3 reads CASSFEYNEQFF. The CDR3 nucleotides read TGCGCCAGCAGCTTCGAATACAATGAGCAGTTCTTC.

The chain has TRBV6-4 and TRBJ2-3; TRBD2 matches at 12 bases. Per the germline V gene, CDR1 is MRHNA and CDR2 is SNTAGT. Trimming at V came to 8 bases and at J to 4 bases, leaving 4 bases not matched to a gene. The CDR3 runs 14 residues. The CDR3 loop reads CASSTSGSADTQYF. CDR3 DNA sequence: TGTGCCAGCTCGACTAGCGGGAGTGCAGATACGCAGTATTTT.

The genes are TRBV6-5 and TRBJ1-2; maybe TRBD1 (5 bases). Trimming pared 5 bases from V and 5 bases from J, leaving 15 bases between. CDR1 is MNHEY, CDR2 SVGAGI, per germline. This CDR3 has 14 amino acids. The CDR3 region has the DNA TGTGCCAGCAGTATGCAGGGTTTGAGGTATGGCTACACCTTC. Amino acid sequence: CASSMQGLRYGYTF.

This chain links TRBV11-3 with TRBJ2-1; D not resolved. Germline V gene lookup returns CDR1 SGHNT and CDR2 YENEEA. V was clipped by 0 bases and J by 5 bases, with 5 bases between them. CDR3 length: 13 residues. The CDR3 is CASSLELDNEQFF. The CDR3 DNA follows: TGTGCCAGCAGCTTAGAGTTGGACAATGAGCAGTTCTTC.

The chain joins TRBV2 to TRBJ1-2; tentatively, D is TRBD1 (6 bases). Trimming took off 2 bases at V and 10 bases at J, with 23 bases between the two ends. Germline V gene sequence: CDR1 SNHLY, CDR2 FYNNEI. The CDR3 loop spans 16 amino acids. The CDR3 reads CASSEPYGQNYGDYTF. The CDR3, as DNA: TGTGCCAGCAGTGAACCCTATGGACAGAACTATGGTGACTACACCTTC.

V and J are TRBV7-8 and TRBJ1-2; TRBD1 matches at 10 bases. The CDR3 runs to 15 residues. V shed 0 bases and J 2 bases; nucleotides not matched to a gene: 0. Germline-derived CDR1 and CDR2 are SGHVS and FQNEAQ. CDR3: CASSLAGQGNYGYTF. The CDR3 DNA follows: TGTGCCAGCAGCTTAGCGGGACAGGGGAACTATGGCTACACCTTC.

This sequence joins TRBV3-1 (or the pseudogene TRBV3-2) and TRBJ2-7, with 7 bases lining up with TRBD2. The V gene end was trimmed by 1 base and the J gene end by 7 bases; junction bases not matched to a gene: 10. CDR3 length: 15 amino acids. Germline lookup yields CDR1 LGHDT and CDR2 YNNKEL (reference sequence). This CDR3 is CASSQALAVFGEQYF. CDR3 DNA sequence: TGTGCCAGCAGCCAAGCCCTAGCGGTCTTTGGGGAGCAGTACTTC.

The J gene is TRBJ1-4, the V gene TRBV7-9, with D unresolved. CDR3 length: 14 residues. Trimming took 1 base from V and 8 from J, leaving 11 bases between them. The germline V gene has CDR1 SEHNR and CDR2 FQNEAQ (reference sequence). CDR3 in amino acids: CASSLVGFREKLFF. CDR3 coding DNA: TGTGCCAGCAGCTTAGTGGGTTTTCGCGAAAAACTGTTTTTT.

This sequence joins TRBV25-1 and TRBJ1-3; the D is unclear. Germline CDR1 and CDR2: MGHDK and SYGVNS. V lost 5 bases and J 0 bases, leaving 8 bases between the germline ends. The length of the CDR3 is 14 residues. CDR3 bases: TGTGCCAGCAGTACACAGCCCTCTGGAAACACCATATATTTT. It encodes CASSTQPSGNTIYF.

The J gene is TRBJ1-1, the V gene TRBV10-3, with 7 bases matching TRBD1. V lost 6 bases, J lost 8 bases, and 9 bases stayed unmatched. Germline CDR1 ENHRY, CDR2 SYGVKD. This CDR3 has 13 residues. The CDR3 DNA reads as TGTGCCATCAGCCCGACAGGGACCCTGGAAGCTTTCTTT. Amino acid sequence: CAISPTGTLEAFF.

The rearrangement joins TRBV29-1 to TRBJ2-3; TRBD2 matches at 11 bases. Looked up from germline, CDR1 is SQVTM and CDR2 is ANQGSEA. The V gene end was trimmed by 6 bases and the J gene end by 3 bases; junction bases not matched to a gene: 17. The CDR3 contains 18 residues. As DNA, the CDR3 is TGCAGCGTCCCCCCATCCTCTACTAGCGGGGGTAGAACAGATACGCAGTATTTT. Protein: CSVPPSSTSGGRTDTQYF.

The V gene is TRBV5-1, the J gene TRBJ2-7; D is undetermined. The CDR3 consists of 15 residues. The V and J ends lost 0 bases and 1 base respectively, with 11 bases between them. Germline lookup yields CDR1 SGHRS and CDR2 YFSETQ. This chain's CDR3 is CASSLAPAASYEQYF. The CDR3 DNA is TGCGCCAGCAGCTTGGCCCCGGCAGCTTCCTACGAGCAGTACTTC.

As concerns this clone: Other DNA sequences from this sample encode an identical CDR3 as well. V usage is TRBV7-9 and J usage is TRBJ2-3; D tentatively fits TRBD1 or TRBD2 (5 bases each). This CDR3 contains 14 residues. Germline CDR1 reads SEHNR; CDR2 reads FQNEAQ (reference sequence). V lost 3 bases, J lost 3 bases, and 10 bases lay in between. CDR3 protein: CASSLGTYTDTQYF. CDR3 nucleotides: TGTGCCAGCAGCTTGGGGACGTATACAGATACGCAGTATTTT.

The J gene is TRBJ2-2, the V gene TRBV5-1, with 7 bases aligning to TRBD1. V lost 0 bases and J lost 7; bases outside the gene matches: 3. Germline loops: CDR1 SGHRS, CDR2 YFSETQ. CDR3 size: 14 residues. CDR3 coding DNA: TGCGCCAGCAGCTTGGGACAGGGTTTCGGGGAGCTGTTTTTT. Amino acid sequence: CASSLGQGFGELFF.

The chain employs TRBV5-1 and TRBJ2-4, with 7 bases lining up with TRBD1. Germline assignment: CDR1 SGHRS and CDR2 YFSETQ. The J segment lost 1 base and the V segment lost 0 bases, leaving 7 bases of the junction unmatched. CDR3 length equals 17 residues. CDR3 loop: CASSLEDRELAKNIQYF. For the CDR3, the DNA is TGCGCCAGCAGCTTGGAAGACAGGGAGTTGGCCAAAAACATTCAGTACTTC.

In nucleotides, the CDR3 is TGTGCCAGCAGGAGAACAGGGGGCTACGAGCAGTACTTC. As protein: CASRRTGGYEQYF. The genes are TRBV27 and TRBJ2-7; 8 nucleotides agree with TRBD1. Germline values: CDR1 MNHEY, CDR2 SMNVEV (reference sequence). The trim removed 6 bases at V and 3 bases at J, leaving 4 bases unmatched. The CDR3 extends over 13 amino acids.

The chain employs TRBV28 and TRBJ2-3; either TRBD1 or TRBD2 may fit D (5 bases each). Germline CDR1 MDHEN, CDR2 SYDVKM. This CDR3 region has 13 residues. Trimming took 7 bases from V and 2 from J, leaving 10 bases between them. The CDR3 loop is CASNFGATDTQYF. Here the CDR3 DNA reads TGTGCCAGCAACTTCGGGGCCACAGATACGCAGTATTTT.

This clone appeared a few times. The CDR3 DNA follows: TGTGCCAGCTCCCAAGACAGGGATGGTCGCGAGCAGTACTTC. Residues: CASSQDRDGREQYF. The chain uses TRBV18 and TRBJ2-7, with 7 positions matching TRBD1. The germline CDR1 and CDR2 sequences are KGHSH and LQKENI. The V and J ends lost 6 bases and 6 bases, in that order; junction bases with no gene match: 11. This CDR3 spans 14 amino acids.